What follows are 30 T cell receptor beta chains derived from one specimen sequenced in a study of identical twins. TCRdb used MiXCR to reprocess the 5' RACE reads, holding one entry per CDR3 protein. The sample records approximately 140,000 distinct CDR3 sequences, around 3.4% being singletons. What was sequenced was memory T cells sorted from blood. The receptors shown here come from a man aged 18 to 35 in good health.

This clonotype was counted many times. The CDR3 DNA is TGTGCCAGCAGCCGTTCTTTAGGAGCATCTGGAAACACCATATATTTT. Amino acid sequence: CASSRSLGASGNTIYF. V is TRBV3-1 and J is TRBJ1-3; D unclear. V lost 4 bases and J 1 base, leaving 14 bases between the germline ends. The CDR3 spans 16 residues. The germline CDR1 and CDR2 sequences are LGHDT and YNNKEL (reference sequence).

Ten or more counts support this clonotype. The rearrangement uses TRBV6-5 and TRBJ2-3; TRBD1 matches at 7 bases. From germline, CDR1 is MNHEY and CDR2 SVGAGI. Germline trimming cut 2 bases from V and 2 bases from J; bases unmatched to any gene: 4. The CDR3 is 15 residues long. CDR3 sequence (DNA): TGTGCCAGCAGTTACGCCGGGACAGCCACAGATACGCAGTATTTT. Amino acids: CASSYAGTATDTQYF.

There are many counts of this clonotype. For the CDR3, the DNA is TGCAGTGCTAGAGATATTTCGGGTAATCAGCCCCAGCATTTT. Translating it yields CSARDISGNQPQHF. V is TRBV20-1 and J is TRBJ1-5; D is uncertain. CDR1 is DFQATT and CDR2 is SNEGSKA in the germline V gene (reference sequence). This CDR3 spans 14 amino acids. Trimming took 0 bases from V and 4 from J, leaving 10 bases between them.

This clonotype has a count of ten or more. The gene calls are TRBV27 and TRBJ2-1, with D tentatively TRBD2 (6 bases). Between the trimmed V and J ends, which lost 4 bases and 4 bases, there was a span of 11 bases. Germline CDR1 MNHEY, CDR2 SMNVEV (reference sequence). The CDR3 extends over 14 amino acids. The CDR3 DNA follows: TGTGCCAGCAGTTCGCGGGGCCGGTACAATGAGCAGTTCTTC. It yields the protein CASSSRGRYNEQFF.

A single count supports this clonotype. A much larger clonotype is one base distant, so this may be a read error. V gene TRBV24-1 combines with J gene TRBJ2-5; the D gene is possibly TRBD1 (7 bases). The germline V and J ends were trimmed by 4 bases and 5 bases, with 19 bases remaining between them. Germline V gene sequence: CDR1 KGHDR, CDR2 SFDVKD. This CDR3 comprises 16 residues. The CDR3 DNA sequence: TGTGCCACCAGTGACCGAGGAGGGACAGTAGTGGAGACCCAGTACTTC. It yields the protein CATSDRGGTVVETQYF.

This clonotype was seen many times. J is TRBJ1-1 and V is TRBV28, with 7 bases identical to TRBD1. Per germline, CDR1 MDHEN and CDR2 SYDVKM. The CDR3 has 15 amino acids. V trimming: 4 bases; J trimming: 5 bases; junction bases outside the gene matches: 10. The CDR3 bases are TGTGCCAGCAGTTGGGACAGCTCTAGGGGAACTGAAGCTTTCTTT. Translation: CASSWDSSRGTEAFF.

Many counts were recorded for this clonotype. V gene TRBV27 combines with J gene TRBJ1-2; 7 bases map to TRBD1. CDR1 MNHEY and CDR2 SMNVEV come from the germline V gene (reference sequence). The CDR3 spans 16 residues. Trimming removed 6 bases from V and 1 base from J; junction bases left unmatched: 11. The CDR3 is CASSFISRGLNYGYTF. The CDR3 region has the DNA TGTGCCAGCAGCTTTATATCTAGGGGGCTTAACTATGGCTACACCTTC.

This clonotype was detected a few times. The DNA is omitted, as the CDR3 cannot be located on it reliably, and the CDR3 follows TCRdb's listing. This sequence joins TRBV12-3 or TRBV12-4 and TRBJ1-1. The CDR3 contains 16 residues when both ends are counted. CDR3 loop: CASSFGDGSSAGRRFF.

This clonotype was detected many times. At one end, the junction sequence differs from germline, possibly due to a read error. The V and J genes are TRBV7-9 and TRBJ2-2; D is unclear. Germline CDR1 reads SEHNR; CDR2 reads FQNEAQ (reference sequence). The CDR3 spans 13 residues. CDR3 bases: TGTGCCAGCAGCTACCCGAACCCCGGGGAGCTGTTTTTT. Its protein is CASSYPNPGELFF.

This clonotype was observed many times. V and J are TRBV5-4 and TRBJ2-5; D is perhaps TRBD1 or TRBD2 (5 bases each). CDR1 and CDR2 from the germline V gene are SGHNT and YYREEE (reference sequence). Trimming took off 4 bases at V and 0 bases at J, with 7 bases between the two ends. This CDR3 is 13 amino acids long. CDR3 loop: CASSVGHQETQYF. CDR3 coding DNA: TGTGCCAGCAGCGTGGGACACCAAGAGACCCAGTACTTC.

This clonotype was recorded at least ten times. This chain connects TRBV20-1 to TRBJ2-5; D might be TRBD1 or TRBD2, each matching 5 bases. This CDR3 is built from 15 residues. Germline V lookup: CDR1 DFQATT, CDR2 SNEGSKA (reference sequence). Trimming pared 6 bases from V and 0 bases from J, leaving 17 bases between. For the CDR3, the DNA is TGCAGTGCCTTGAGGGGAACCGGGAACCAAGAGACCCAGTACTTC. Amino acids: CSALRGTGNQETQYF.

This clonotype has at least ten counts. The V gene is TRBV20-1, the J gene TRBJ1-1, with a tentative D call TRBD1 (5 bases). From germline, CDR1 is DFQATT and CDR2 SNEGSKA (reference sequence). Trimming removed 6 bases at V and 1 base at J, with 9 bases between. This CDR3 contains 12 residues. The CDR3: CSAGTTNTEAFF. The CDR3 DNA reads TGCAGTGCCGGGACTACGAACACTGAAGCTTTCTTT.

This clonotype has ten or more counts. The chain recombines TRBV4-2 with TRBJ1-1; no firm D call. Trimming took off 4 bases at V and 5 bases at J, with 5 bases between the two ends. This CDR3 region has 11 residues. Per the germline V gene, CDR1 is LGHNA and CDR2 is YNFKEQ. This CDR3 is CASSRRTEAFF. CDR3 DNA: TGTGCCAGCAGCCGGCGGACTGAAGCTTTCTTT.

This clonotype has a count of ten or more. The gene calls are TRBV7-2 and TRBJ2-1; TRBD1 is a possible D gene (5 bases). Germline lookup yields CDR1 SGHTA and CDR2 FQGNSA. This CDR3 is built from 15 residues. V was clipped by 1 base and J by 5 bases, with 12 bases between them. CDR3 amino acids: CASSLEGAGNNEQFF. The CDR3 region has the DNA TGTGCCAGCAGCTTAGAAGGGGCCGGAAACAATGAGCAGTTCTTC.

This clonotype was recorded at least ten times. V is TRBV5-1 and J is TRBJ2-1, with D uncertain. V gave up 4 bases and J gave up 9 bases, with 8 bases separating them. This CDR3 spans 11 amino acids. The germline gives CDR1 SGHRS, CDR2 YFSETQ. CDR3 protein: CASSTDSEQFF. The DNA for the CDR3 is TGCGCCAGCAGCACGGATAGTGAGCAGTTCTTC. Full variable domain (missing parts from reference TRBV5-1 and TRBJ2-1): KAGVTQTPRYLIKTRGQQVTLSCSPISGHRSVSWYQQTPGQGLQFLFEYFSETQRNKGNFPGRFSGRQFSNSRSEMNVSTLELGDSALYLCASSTDSEQFFGPGTRLTVL.

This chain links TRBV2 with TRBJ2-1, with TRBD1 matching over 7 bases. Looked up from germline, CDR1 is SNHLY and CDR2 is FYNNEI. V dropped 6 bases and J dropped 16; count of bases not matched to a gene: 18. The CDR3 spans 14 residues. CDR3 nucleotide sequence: TGTGCCAGCAGAAGCCATACAGGGGCGCCCAGACCTTTCTTC. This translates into CASRSHTGAPRPFF.

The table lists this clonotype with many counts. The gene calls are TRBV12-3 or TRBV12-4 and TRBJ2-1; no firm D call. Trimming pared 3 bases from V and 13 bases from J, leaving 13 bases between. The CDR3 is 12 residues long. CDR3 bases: TGTGCCAGCAGTTTTTCGGCAGACACTCAGTTCTTC. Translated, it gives CASSFSADTQFF.

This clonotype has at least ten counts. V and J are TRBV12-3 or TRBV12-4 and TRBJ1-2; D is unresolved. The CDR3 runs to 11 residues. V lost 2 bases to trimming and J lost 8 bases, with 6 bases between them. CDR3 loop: CASSLQEGYTF. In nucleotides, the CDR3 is TGTGCCAGCAGTTTACAGGAGGGCTACACCTTC.

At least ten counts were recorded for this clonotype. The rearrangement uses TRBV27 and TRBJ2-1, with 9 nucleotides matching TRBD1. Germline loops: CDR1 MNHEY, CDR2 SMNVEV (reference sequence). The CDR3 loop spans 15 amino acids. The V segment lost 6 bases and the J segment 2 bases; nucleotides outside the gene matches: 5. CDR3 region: CASSPDRGTYNEQFF. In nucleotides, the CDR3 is TGTGCCAGCAGCCCCGACAGGGGGACCTACAATGAGCAGTTCTTC.

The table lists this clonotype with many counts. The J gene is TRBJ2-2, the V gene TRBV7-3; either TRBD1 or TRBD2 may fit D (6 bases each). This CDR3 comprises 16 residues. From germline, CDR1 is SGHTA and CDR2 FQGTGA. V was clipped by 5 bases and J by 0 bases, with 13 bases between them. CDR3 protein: CASSTGTGSNTGELFF. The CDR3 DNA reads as TGTGCCAGCAGCACAGGGACTGGGTCGAACACCGGGGAGCTGTTTTTT.

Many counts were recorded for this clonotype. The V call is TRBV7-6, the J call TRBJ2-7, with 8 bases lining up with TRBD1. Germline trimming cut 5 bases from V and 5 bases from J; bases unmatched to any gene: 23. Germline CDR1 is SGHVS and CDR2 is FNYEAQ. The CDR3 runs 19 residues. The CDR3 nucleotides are TGTGCCAGCAGCAATACACCGGGACAGGATCTATTGGTGGTCGACGAGCAGTACTTC. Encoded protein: CASSNTPGQDLLVVDEQYF.

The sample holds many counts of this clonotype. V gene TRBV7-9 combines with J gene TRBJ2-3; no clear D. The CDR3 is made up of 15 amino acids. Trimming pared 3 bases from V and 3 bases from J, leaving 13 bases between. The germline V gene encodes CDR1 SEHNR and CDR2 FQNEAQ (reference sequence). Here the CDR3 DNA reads TGTGCCAGCAGCTTCCTTCTCGAACGAACAGATACGCAGTATTTT. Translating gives CASSFLLERTDTQYF.

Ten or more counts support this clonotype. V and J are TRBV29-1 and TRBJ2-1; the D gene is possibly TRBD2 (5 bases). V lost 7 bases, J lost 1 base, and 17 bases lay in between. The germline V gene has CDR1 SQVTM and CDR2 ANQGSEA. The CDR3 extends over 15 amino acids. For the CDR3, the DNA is TGCAGCGGGGAAGGTCAGCGGTCTTCCTACAATGAGCAGTTCTTC. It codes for CSGEGQRSSYNEQFF.

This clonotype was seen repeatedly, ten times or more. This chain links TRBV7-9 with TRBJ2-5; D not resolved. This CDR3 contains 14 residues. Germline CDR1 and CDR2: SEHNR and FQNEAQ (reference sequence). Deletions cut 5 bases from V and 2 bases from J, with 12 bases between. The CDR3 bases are TGTGCCAGCAGCCACCCACACCTTCAAGAGACCCAGTACTTC. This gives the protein CASSHPHLQETQYF.

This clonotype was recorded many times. CDR3 DNA sequence: TGTGCCAGCAGTTCTGAGGGACAGGGGTTGAATGAGCAGTTCTTC. Translating it yields CASSSEGQGLNEQFF. The chain is built from TRBV12-3 or TRBV12-4 and TRBJ2-1; TRBD1 agrees at 10 bases. The ends lost 4 bases at V and 7 bases at J; junction bases unmatched: 7. The CDR3 is made up of 15 amino acids.

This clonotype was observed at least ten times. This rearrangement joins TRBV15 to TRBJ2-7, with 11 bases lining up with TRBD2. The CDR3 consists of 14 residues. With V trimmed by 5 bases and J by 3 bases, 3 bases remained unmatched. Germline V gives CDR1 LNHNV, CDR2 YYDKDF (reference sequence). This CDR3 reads CATSQTSGSYEQYF. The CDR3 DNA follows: TGTGCCACCAGCCAAACTAGCGGGAGCTACGAGCAGTACTTC.

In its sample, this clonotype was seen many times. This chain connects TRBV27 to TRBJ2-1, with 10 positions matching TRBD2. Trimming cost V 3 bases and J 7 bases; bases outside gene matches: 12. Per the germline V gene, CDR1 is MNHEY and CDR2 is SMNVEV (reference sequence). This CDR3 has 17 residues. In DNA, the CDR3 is TGTGCCAGCAGTTTTTTGAGCGGGAGGGCCGTGAGAAATGAGCAGTTCTTC. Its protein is CASSFLSGRAVRNEQFF.

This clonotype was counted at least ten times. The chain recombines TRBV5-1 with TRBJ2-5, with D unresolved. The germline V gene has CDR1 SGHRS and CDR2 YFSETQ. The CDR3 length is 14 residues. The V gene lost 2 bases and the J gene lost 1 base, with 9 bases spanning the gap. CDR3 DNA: TGCGCCAGCAGCTTCCGGACGGTCCAAGAGACCCAGTACTTC. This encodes CASSFRTVQETQYF.

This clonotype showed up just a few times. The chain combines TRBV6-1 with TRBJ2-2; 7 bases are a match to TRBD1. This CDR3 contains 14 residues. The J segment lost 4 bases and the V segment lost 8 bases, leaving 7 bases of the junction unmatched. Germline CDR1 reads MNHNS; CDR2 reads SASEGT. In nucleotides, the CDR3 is TGTGCCAGCCACCGACAGGGCGTCACCGGGGAGCTGTTTTTT. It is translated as CASHRQGVTGELFF.

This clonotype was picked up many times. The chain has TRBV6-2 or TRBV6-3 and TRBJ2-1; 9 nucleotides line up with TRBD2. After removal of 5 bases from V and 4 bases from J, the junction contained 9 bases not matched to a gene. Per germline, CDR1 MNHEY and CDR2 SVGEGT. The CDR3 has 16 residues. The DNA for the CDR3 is TGTGCCAGCAGTACTGGACTAGCGCTAACATACAATGAGCAGTTCTTC. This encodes CASSTGLALTYNEQFF.